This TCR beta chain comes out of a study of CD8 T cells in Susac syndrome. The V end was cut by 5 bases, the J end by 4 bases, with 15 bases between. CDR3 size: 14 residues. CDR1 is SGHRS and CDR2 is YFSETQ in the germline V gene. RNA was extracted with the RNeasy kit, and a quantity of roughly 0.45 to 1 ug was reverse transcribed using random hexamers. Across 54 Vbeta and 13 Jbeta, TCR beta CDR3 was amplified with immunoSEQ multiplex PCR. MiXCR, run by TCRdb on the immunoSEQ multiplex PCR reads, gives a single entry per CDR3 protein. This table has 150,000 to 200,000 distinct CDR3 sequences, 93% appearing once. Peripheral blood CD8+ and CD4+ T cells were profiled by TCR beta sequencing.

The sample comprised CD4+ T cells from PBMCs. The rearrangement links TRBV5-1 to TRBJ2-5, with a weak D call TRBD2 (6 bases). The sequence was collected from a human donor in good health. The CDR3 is CASSILAIRETQYF. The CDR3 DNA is TGCGCCAGCAGTATTCTAGCGATCCGAGAGACCCAGTACTTC.